The T cell receptor beta chain described here comes from a study of blood T cell repertoires in COVID-19. Study-wide background: Spain, Italy and the United States supplied samples that represented acute and convalescent COVID-19. Nucleic acid was either cDNA or gDNA, and it came from T cells, B-cell-depleted T cells, or PBMCs.

The V and J ends lost 4 bases and 6 bases respectively, with 15 bases between them. Germline CDR1 SNHLY, CDR2 FYNNEI. The CDR3 has 14 residues. In the source study's methods: Estimated nucleated cell counts came from reference gene primer amplification. Assay: immunoSEQ multiplex PCR; the TCRdb copy retains only in-frame clones and omits some. V, J and clone size are those of that table, while D and trimming were read from the DNA. The repertoire holds 95,000 to 100,000 clones, roughly 90% seen once, with 3.5% to 5% in the top ten. Seattle patient enrollment occurred during active infection, with longitudinal follow-up thereafter.

The clonotype originates from a human donor with COVID-19, enrolled during active disease. The donor label of this sample is uncertain. This rearrangement joins TRBV2 to TRBJ1-1; a possible D gene is TRBD1 (5 bases). The sequenced sample was peripheral blood. Written as DNA, the CDR3 is TGTGCCAGCAGTGTTTTCGTAGGGGCCGCTGAAGCTTTCTTT. Translated: CASSVFVGAAEAFF.